Below, 21 T cell receptor beta chains from the same sample are listed, as sequenced in a study of blood T cell repertoires in COVID-19. Data came from immunoSEQ multiplex PCR; TCRdb stores just in-frame clones and leaves some out. The sample has about 120,000 clones; approximately 90% are singletons. Source material: peripheral blood. These receptor sequences come from a man aged 40-50 years with acute or convalescent COVID-19.

The chain has TRBV19 and TRBJ1-3; 9 nucleotides align to TRBD1. With V trimmed by 4 bases and J by 4 bases, 8 bases remained unmatched. The CDR3 is 16 residues long. Germline CDR1 is LNHDA and CDR2 is SQIVND (reference sequence). This chain's CDR3 is CASSTPGTGSGNTIYF. In nucleotides, the CDR3 is TGTGCCAGTAGTACGCCCGGGACAGGGTCAGGAAACACCATATATTTT. The variable domain in full, completed from reference TRBV19 and TRBJ1-3, reads DGGITQSPKYLFRKEGQNVTLSCEQNLNHDAMYWYRQDPGQGLRLIYYSQIVNDFQKGDIAEGYSVSREKKESFPLTVTSAQKNPTAFYLCASSTPGTGSGNTIYFGEGSWLTVV.

Ten or more counts support this clone. This chain uses TRBV5-1 with TRBJ1-2; 8 nucleotides align to TRBD1. V shed 7 bases, J shed 1 base, and the junction held 6 bases outside the gene matches. Germline CDR1 reads SGHRS; CDR2 reads YFSETQ. The CDR3 loop spans 14 amino acids. CDR3 protein: CASAGTGVNYGYTF. The CDR3 bases are TGCGCCAGCGCCGGGACAGGAGTTAACTATGGCTACACCTTC.

The chain has TRBV12-3 or TRBV12-4 and TRBJ1-2, with a weak D call TRBD1 (6 bases). The CDR3 consists of 12 residues. Deletions cut 6 bases from V and 7 bases from J, with 12 bases between. This CDR3 is CASSPGDLGYTF. CDR3 bases: TGTGCCAGCAGCCCAGGGGATCTTGGCTACACCTTC.

The chain links TRBV5-6 to TRBJ2-7; D ambiguous. The V gene's germline CDR1 is SGHDT and CDR2 YYEEEE. The CDR3 extends over 16 amino acids. V lost 1 base, J lost 2 bases, and 16 bases lay in between. For the CDR3, the DNA is TGTGCCAGCAGCTTGCTAGGCCCCGGAACAACCTACGAGCAGTACTTC. It yields the protein CASSLLGPGTTYEQYF.

The chain joins TRBV2 to TRBJ1-4; a possible D gene is TRBD1 (6 bases). Deletions cut 8 bases from V and 6 bases from J, with 13 bases between. Germline V lookup: CDR1 SNHLY, CDR2 FYNNEI. The CDR3 is 13 residues long. Written as DNA, the CDR3 is TGTGCCAGCTGGGACACTGACGATGAAAAACTGTTTTTT. Protein product: CASWDTDDEKLFF.

The gene calls are TRBV19 and TRBJ2-3; 14 bases agree with TRBD2. The CDR3 covers 16 residues. J was trimmed by 3 bases and V by 3 bases; bases with no gene match: 2. Looked up from germline, CDR1 is LNHDA and CDR2 is SQIVND (reference sequence). This chain's CDR3 is CASSMTSGGETDTQYF. CDR3 in DNA: TGTGCCAGTAGTATGACTAGCGGGGGGGAGACAGATACGCAGTATTTT.

This clone showed up just once. The V gene is TRBV2, the J gene TRBJ1-1; D is unresolved. Germline loops: CDR1 SNHLY, CDR2 FYNNEI. This CDR3 has 13 residues. The V end lost 2 bases, the J end lost 3 bases, and 7 bases lay between the germline ends. CDR3 nucleotides: TGTGCCAGCAGTGAATCAGTGGACACTGAAGCTTTCTTT. Residues: CASSESVDTEAFF.

J is TRBJ2-7 and V is TRBV3-1 (or the pseudogene TRBV3-2); 13 bases fit TRBD2. The J call may not be correct, given that the DNA end is closer to TRBJ2-1. The germline V gene has CDR1 LGHDT and CDR2 YNNKEL (reference sequence). This CDR3 spans 18 amino acids. The CDR3 spells CASSPIGTSGTGGNEQFF. The CDR3, as DNA: TGTGCCAGCAGCCCTATTGGGACTAGCGGGACAGGTGGTAATGAGCAGTTCTTC.

This chain uses TRBV18 with TRBJ2-6; 12 bases agree with TRBD1. The CDR3 length is 18 residues. In germline, CDR1 is KGHSH, CDR2 LQKENI. J gave up 4 bases and V 5 bases, and 9 bases lay outside the gene matches. The CDR3: CASSSLGTGGSGANVLTF. DNA for the CDR3: TGTGCCAGCTCATCCCTTGGGACAGGGGGCTCGGGGGCCAACGTCCTGACTTTC.

The count of this clone is one. V is TRBV10-3 and J is TRBJ2-7; possibly TRBD2 for D (6 bases). CDR1 ENHRY and CDR2 SYGVKD come from the germline V gene. Trimming took 4 bases from V and 5 from J, leaving 15 bases between them. The CDR3 has 14 residues. DNA of the CDR3: TGTGCCATCAGTGGCTCTTTAGCGGCCCACGAGCAGTACTTC. Protein product: CAISGSLAAHEQYF.

J is TRBJ1-2 and V is TRBV19; D possibly corresponds to TRBD1 (5 bases). V gave up 5 bases and J gave up 5 bases, with 12 bases separating them. CDR1 and CDR2 (germline): LNHDA, SQIVND (reference sequence). The CDR3 length is 13 residues. CDR3: CASSLPGGYGYTF. The CDR3 DNA sequence: TGTGCCAGTAGTCTCCCGGGGGGGTATGGCTACACCTTC.

This clone has more than one count but fewer than ten. The CDR3 sequence is CASSPGPQGSEKLFF. CDR3 bases: TGTGCCAGCTCACCTGGGCCTCAGGGGAGTGAAAAACTGTTTTTT. The chain combines TRBV18 with TRBJ1-4; a weak D match, TRBD1 (6 bases). There are 15 residues in the CDR3. Trimming took off 3 bases at V and 7 bases at J, with 15 bases between the two ends. The germline gives CDR1 KGHSH, CDR2 LQKENI.

The chain is built from TRBV10-1 and TRBJ1-4, with TRBD1 matching 7 bases. The CDR3 consists of 14 residues. The junction had 1 base not matched to a gene; V was cut back by 0 bases and J by 6 bases. Germline CDR1 is WNHNN and CDR2 is SYGVQD (reference sequence). This chain's CDR3 is CASSESGQDEKLFF. The CDR3 bases are TGCGCCAGCAGTGAGTCCGGACAGGATGAAAAACTGTTTTTT.

The chain is built from TRBV3-1 (or the pseudogene TRBV3-2) and TRBJ2-4; possibly TRBD1 for D (6 bases). This CDR3 has 13 amino acids. V shed 1 base and J shed 11 bases, with 12 bases lying between them. Germline CDR1 and CDR2: LGHDT and YNNKEL (reference sequence). This CDR3 is CASSQVGDRLQYF. CDR3 nucleotide sequence: TGTGCCAGCAGCCAAGTCGGAGACAGGCTTCAGTACTTC.

This rearrangement joins TRBV19 to TRBJ1-2; maybe TRBD1 (6 bases). CDR1 and CDR2 from the germline V gene are LNHDA and SQIVND (reference sequence). The CDR3 runs to 14 residues. With 4 bases removed from V and 2 bases from J, the gap between germline ends came to 11 bases. CDR3: CASSKNRENYGYTF. CDR3 in DNA: TGTGCCAGTAGTAAAAACAGGGAAAACTATGGCTACACCTTC.

This chain connects TRBV6-5 to TRBJ1-5; maybe TRBD1 (5 bases). CDR1 and CDR2 from the germline V gene are MNHEY and SVGAGI. The CDR3 sequence is 13 residues long. V was pared by 10 bases and J by 3 bases, with 13 bases between. CDR3 residues: CATQVTDNQPQHF. The DNA of the CDR3 is TGTGCCACCCAGGTGACAGACAATCAGCCCCAGCATTTT.

The chain is built from TRBV7-3 and TRBJ2-7; TRBD2 is a possible D gene (5 bases). V was trimmed by 2 bases and J by 3 bases, leaving 11 bases between them. Germline V CDR1 and CDR2: SGHTA, FQGTGA. The CDR3 covers 14 residues. For the CDR3, the DNA is TGTGCCAGCAGCTTAGACGGGGAAAACTACGAGCAGTACTTC. Protein: CASSLDGENYEQYF.

The chain combines TRBV21-1 with TRBJ1-2; the table's D call, TRBD1, has no DNA check behind it. TRBV21-1 is tagged as a pseudogene. The CDR3 has 13 residues. In nucleotides, the CDR3 is TGTGCCAAGCCCCCGGGACAGGGACTTCGCTACACCTTC. It encodes CAKPPGQGLRYTF.

The V and J genes are TRBV18 and TRBJ1-5; TRBD1 is a possible D gene (6 bases). Germline CDR1 KGHSH, CDR2 LQKENI. The germline V and J ends were trimmed by 2 bases and 6 bases, with 14 bases remaining between them. The CDR3 spans 15 residues. The CDR3 DNA sequence: TGTGCCAGCTCACCAGGGGGGGCGTCGGGTCAGCCCCAGCATTTT. This gives the protein CASSPGGASGQPQHF.

CDR3 amino acids: CASNREEGFEGYTF. As DNA, the CDR3 is TGTGCCAGCAACCGGGAGGAGGGTTTTGAAGGCTACACCTTC. This chain joins TRBV16 and TRBJ1-2; D not certain. The germline V gene encodes CDR1 KGHSY and CDR2 FQNENV. CDR3 length: 14 amino acids. The ends were cut back, 7 bases at V and 8 bases at J, with 20 bases in the middle.

This chain links TRBV5-1 with TRBJ1-6; D is possibly TRBD1 (6 bases). Germline-derived CDR1 and CDR2 are SGHRS and YFSETQ. V was trimmed by 0 bases and J by 5 bases, leaving 12 bases between them. The CDR3 consists of 16 residues. The CDR3 DNA sequence: TGCGCCAGCAGCTTGGTCGCAGGGGCGGATAATTCACCCCTCCACTTT. It is translated as CASSLVAGADNSPLHF.